This TCR beta chain was identified in a study of shared clonotypes between healthy human individuals. Whole-study results and caveats: With few donors, the genetic and exposure-history diversity represented was limited. The naive CD4 repertoires of several donors were compared, and about 5% of clonotypes were shared.

The repertoire was sequenced with immunoSEQ multiplex PCR; TCRdb's copy has only in-frame clones and lacks some. The sample has some 2,100,000 clones, 93% seen once. Details on this clone: Its antigen remains unidentified.

Germline CDR1 is SGDLS and CDR2 is YYNGEE. V lost 4 bases, J lost 9 bases, and 10 bases stayed unmatched. The CDR3 contains 16 residues. Naive CD8 cells, CD45RO-negative and positively selected for CCR7, excluded terminally differentiated effector memory CD45RA+ cells. The study drew its donors from healthy HIV-negative adults without recent acute infections or vaccinations. All donors were Caucasian adults living in Nashville, Tennessee. The rearrangement links TRBV9 to TRBJ2-1, with TRBD2 matching 13 bases. The sample consisted of naive CD8+ T cells from PBMCs. The receptor was derived from a man in his late teens or twenties in good health. Some clones in this sample may be carry-over from other donors' samples. The CDR3 region has the DNA TGTGCCAGCAGCCCCTGGACTAGCGGGAGTCTTGGTGAGCAGTTCTTC. Its translation: CASSPWTSGSLGEQFF.